This T cell receptor (beta chain) was recovered during a study of monozygotic twins with inflammatory bowel disease. Regarding this clonotype: The antigen remains unidentified.

The CDR3 length is 14 residues. The germline V gene has CDR1 LGHNA and CDR2 YSLEER. Samples each yielded cDNA through eight separate reactions. No DNA is given; TCRdb re-called the 5' RACE reads and lists each CDR3 protein once. The sample holds under 45,000 distinct CDR3 sequences. General study results and limits: Clonotypes shared with others were fewer in IBD patients than in healthy twins, especially with disease activity.

This chain connects TRBV4-3 to TRBJ2-7; the TCRdb call, TRBD1, lacks DNA for checking. The sequence was collected from a human donor with ulcerative colitis or Crohn's disease, or a healthy co-twin of an affected twin (not recorded which). Sequencing used blood. CDR3 region: CASSQDPGPREQYF.